These 9 T cell receptor beta chains originate from one sample sequenced in a study of technical replicates of blood from four donors. Assay: immunoSEQ multiplex PCR; the TCRdb copy retains only in-frame clones and omits some. The data contain just over 80,000 clones, around 96% of them singletons. Sequenced material: T cells isolated from PBMCs. Source of these receptors: a human donor in good health.

The V gene is TRBV6-4, the J gene TRBJ2-7; 8 nucleotides match TRBD1. There are 13 residues in the CDR3. V dropped 8 bases and J dropped 6; count of bases not matched to a gene: 9. Looked up from germline, CDR1 is MRHNA and CDR2 is SNTAGT. The CDR3 loop is CASATDRDGEQYF. In DNA, the CDR3 is TGTGCCAGCGCGACGGACAGGGACGGCGAGCAGTACTTC.

The V and J genes are TRBV5-4 and TRBJ2-5; 10 positions match TRBD1. CDR3 length: 13 residues. The V and J ends lost 10 bases and 2 bases, in that order; junction bases with no gene match: 5. CDR1 is SGHNT and CDR2 is YYREEE in the germline V gene (reference sequence). CDR3 sequence (DNA): TGTGCCTGTAGGGACAGGGGACAAGAGACCCAGTACTTC. It specifies CACRDRGQETQYF.

V and J are TRBV27 and TRBJ2-7, with TRBD1 as a possible D gene (6 bases). The germline gives CDR1 MNHEY, CDR2 SMNVEV (reference sequence). This CDR3 region has 12 residues. Trimming took 5 bases from V and 4 from J, leaving 9 bases between them. The CDR3 region has the DNA TGTGCCAGCAGTGGGGGCCCATACGAGCAGTACTTC. Its translation is CASSGGPYEQYF.

The chain employs TRBV29-1 and TRBJ2-7; D is ambiguous. CDR1 and CDR2 (germline): SQVTM, ANQGSEA. V shed 4 bases and J shed 2 bases, with 9 bases lying between them. This CDR3 region has 12 residues. The DNA of the CDR3 is TGCAGCGTTGCGGGTTTGGCCTACGAGCAGTACTTC. Its protein is CSVAGLAYEQYF.

The V gene is TRBV27, the J gene TRBJ1-3; 12 bases fit TRBD1. There are 18 residues in the CDR3. Looked up from germline, CDR1 is MNHEY and CDR2 is SMNVEV (reference sequence). The trim removed 5 bases at V and 0 bases at J, leaving 8 bases unmatched. CDR3 bases: TGTGCCAGCAGTCCACGGACGGGACAGGGGGCCTCTGGAAACACCATATATTTT. This sequence encodes CASSPRTGQGASGNTIYF.

The genes are TRBV28 and TRBJ2-7, with TRBD2 matching over 11 bases. The ends lost 5 bases at V and 1 base at J; junction bases unmatched: 4. The CDR3 runs 15 residues. Germline V lookup: CDR1 MDHEN, CDR2 SYDVKM. CDR3 bases: TGTGCCAGCAGTCCGGGACTAGCGGCTTCCTACGAGCAGTACTTC. Translated: CASSPGLAASYEQYF.

A word on this clone: A junction end diverges from the germline sequence, so it may reflect a read error. The CDR3 here is CASSLVLAGVKDF. CDR3 sequence (DNA): TGTGCCAGCAGCTTAGTTCTAGCGGGAGTTAAAGACTTC. The rearrangement uses TRBV7-8 and TRBJ2-7; TRBD2 matches at 10 bases. Germline values: CDR1 SGHVS, CDR2 FQNEAQ. This CDR3 region has 13 residues.

This chain links TRBV6-5 with TRBJ1-1, with TRBD1 matching 10 bases. CDR1 MNHEY and CDR2 SVGAGI come from the germline V gene. V lost 6 bases, J lost 1 base, and 5 bases stayed unmatched. This CDR3 spans 15 amino acids. The DNA for the CDR3 is TGTGCCAGCAGAGATCGACAGGGGGCGAACACTGAAGCTTTCTTT. Its protein product is CASRDRQGANTEAFF.

V and J are TRBV4-1 and TRBJ1-5; maybe TRBD1 (6 bases). CDR3 length equals 14 residues. Deletions cut 3 bases from V and 6 bases from J, with 12 bases between. Germline-derived CDR1 and CDR2 are MGHRA and YSYEKL. CDR3 DNA: TGCGCCAGCAGCCACAGGGGCGCCGGTCAGCCCCAGCATTTT. This sequence encodes CASSHRGAGQPQHF.